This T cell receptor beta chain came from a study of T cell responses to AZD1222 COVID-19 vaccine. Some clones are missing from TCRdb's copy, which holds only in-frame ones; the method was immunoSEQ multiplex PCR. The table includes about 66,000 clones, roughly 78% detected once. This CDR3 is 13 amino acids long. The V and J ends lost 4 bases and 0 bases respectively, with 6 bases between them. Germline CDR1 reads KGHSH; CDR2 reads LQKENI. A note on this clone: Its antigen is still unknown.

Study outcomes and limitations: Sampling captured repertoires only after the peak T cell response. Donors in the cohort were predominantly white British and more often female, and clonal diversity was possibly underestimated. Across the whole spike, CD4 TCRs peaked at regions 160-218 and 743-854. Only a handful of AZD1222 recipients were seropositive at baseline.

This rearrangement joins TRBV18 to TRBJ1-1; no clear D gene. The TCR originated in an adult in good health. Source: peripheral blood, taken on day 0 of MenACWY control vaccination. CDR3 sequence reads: CASSRGVNTEAFF. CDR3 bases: TGTGCCAGCTCACGTGGGGTGAACACTGAAGCTTTCTTT.